The present entry profiles one T cell receptor (beta chain) with its context. The data derive from a study of molecular identifiers for immune sequencing clone quantification. TCRdb used MiXCR to reprocess the PCR reads, holding one entry per CDR3 protein. The repertoire consists of under 800,000 distinct CDR3 sequences, with about 25% occurring once and the leading ten covering about 0.84%. Source material: naive CD8+ T cells from blood, with Jurkat cell RNA spiked in. As to subset: FACS-sorted CD8+CD4-CCR7+CD45RA+ naive T cells. The receptor's source is a human donor in good health. Some libraries in this study had Jurkat cell RNA spiked in.

The CDR3 DNA is TGTGCTAGTGGTTTGGGTGTCTCCTACGAGCAGTACTTC. Amino acids: CASGLGVSYEQYF. The genes are TRBV12-5 and TRBJ2-7; D ambiguous. The CDR3 consists of 13 residues. The germline gives CDR1 LGHNT, CDR2 FRNRAP. V was shortened by 1 base and J by 0 bases, with 4 bases between the two germline ends. Supplemented by reference TRBV12-5 and TRBJ2-7, the full variable domain reads DARVTQTPRHKVTEMGQEVTMRCQPILGHNTVFWYRQTMMQGLELLAYFRNRAPLDDSGMPKDRFSAEMPDATLATLKIQPSEPRDSAVYFCASGLGVSYEQYFGPGTRLTVT.